This TCR beta chain emerged from a study of T cell repertoires in cytomegalovirus infection. Study-wide context: Recently identified HLA-C-restricted CMV epitopes were used, and well-studied HLA-B-restricted CMV epitopes were used as well. Public TCR beta signatures marked donors with CMV infection and the matching HLA.

A single record per CDR3 protein comes from TCRdb applying MiXCR to the reads. The table lists roughly 860,000 distinct CDR3 sequences, about 30% of them singletons, with roughly 12% in the top ten. Study results and limitations: The study identified carriers of CMV plus the relevant HLA from cumulative public TCR beta family frequency. The ex vivo response was dominated by HLA-C-restricted CMV-specific TCR beta clonotypes.

This clonotype was counted at least ten times. As yet, its antigen is unknown. The germline V and J ends were trimmed by 7 bases and 6 bases, with 6 bases remaining between them. The germline CDR1 and CDR2 sequences are SEHNR and FQNEAQ (reference sequence). The CDR3 has 11 amino acids. The receptor was isolated from a human donor in good health (CMV status not recorded). Some clones in this sample may be carry-over from other donors' samples. The chain carries TRBV7-9 and TRBJ2-2, with a possible D match to TRBD1 (5 bases). The source material was cultured CD8+ T cells from PBMCs, sampled from culture after CMV antigen stimulation. The CDR3: CASIRAGELFF. In DNA, the CDR3 is TGTGCCAGCATCAGGGCCGGGGAGCTGTTTTTT.